The present T cell receptor beta chain was sequenced within a study of human T cells and chemical hapten exposure. Each CDR3 protein gets one entry after TCRdb re-called the RACE reads with MiXCR. The sample carries about 46,000 distinct CDR3 sequences, approximately 8.8% recorded once. Regarding time point: pre-sensitization, week 0. Treatment here: therapeutic diphenylcyclopropenone sensitization with weekly scalp DPC. Germline CDR1 and CDR2: PRHDT and FYEKMQ (reference sequence). This CDR3 spans 15 amino acids. V shed 5 bases, J shed 6 bases, and the junction held 7 bases outside the gene matches. The sequence was collected from a woman aged 40 to 50 with alopecia areata. Some clones in this sample may be carry-over from other donors' samples. The chain has TRBV13 and TRBJ2-1; TRBD2 aligns across 10 bases. Sequencing was performed on whole blood, taken in connection with sensitization to the hapten diphenylcyclopropenone (DPC). CDR3 sequence: CASSVTSGEGNEQFF. The CDR3 DNA is TGTGCCAGCAGCGTCACTAGCGGGGAGGGCAATGAGCAGTTCTTC.